The next 8 T cell receptor beta chains were all read from a single sample in a study of blood T cell repertoires in COVID-19 (dated by TCRdb to the early 2020s). The library was prepared using the immunoSEQ multiplex PCR assay. What TCRdb holds here is the immuneACCESS table cut down to in-frame rearrangements. Part of the clones is not present; checked against another copy, under half of the missing clones reflect an unresolved V gene, and the others are unexplained. For this sample the table gives 200,000 to 250,000 clones, of which approximately 83% were detected only once. The top ten constitute about 4.8% of the sample. The sequenced material came from PBMCs or T cells enriched from blood (not recorded which). The receptors originated from a woman in her 50s who had been exposed to COVID-19.

This clone has a single count. V is TRBV3-1 (or the pseudogene TRBV3-2) and J is TRBJ1-1; D is uncertain. The germline V gene has CDR1 LGHDT and CDR2 YNNKEL (reference sequence). The CDR3 length is 14 residues. V was pared by 4 bases and J by 0 bases, with 9 bases between. The CDR3 loop reads CASSRATVNTEAFF. For the CDR3, the DNA is TGTGCCAGCAGCCGGGCCACTGTGAACACTGAAGCTTTCTTT.

This clone showed up just a few times. The chain is built from TRBV7-2 and TRBJ2-7, with D hard to call. CDR3 size: 13 residues. Trimming left V 2 bases short and J 5 bases short, with 10 bases between. Germline V gene lookup returns CDR1 SGHTA and CDR2 FQGNSA. The chain's CDR3 is CASSLSRVHEQYF. The CDR3 nucleotides are TGTGCCAGCAGCTTATCCCGGGTCCACGAGCAGTACTTC.

This clone was detected only a few times. The rearrangement links TRBV11-1 to TRBJ2-5; D possibly corresponds to TRBD1 (6 bases). The CDR3 runs 13 residues. V lost 4 bases and J lost 4, with 10 bases in between. Per germline, CDR1 SGHAT and CDR2 FQDESV (reference sequence). CDR3 loop: CASSWGQRETQYF. The CDR3 DNA reads as TGTGCCAGCAGCTGGGGGCAGCGAGAGACCCAGTACTTC.

This clone was detected only once. The J gene is TRBJ2-7, the V gene TRBV5-6; 9 bases align to TRBD1. Germline V gives CDR1 SGHDT, CDR2 YYEEEE. The ends lost 6 bases at V and 0 bases at J; junction bases unmatched: 10. The CDR3 spans 16 residues. The CDR3 loop is CASTTDRGWGSYEQYF. CDR3 DNA sequence: TGTGCCAGCACCACGGACAGGGGATGGGGCTCCTACGAGCAGTACTTC.

This chain links TRBV29-1 with TRBJ2-7; TRBD2 might be the D (5 bases). The CDR3 runs 12 residues. Trimming pared 1 base from V and 6 bases from J, leaving 10 bases between. Germline CDR1 SQVTM, CDR2 ANQGSEA. CDR3 nucleotides: TGCAGCGTTGAAGCACGAGGGCGCGAGCAGTACTTC. Its protein product is CSVEARGREQYF.

CDR3 in amino acids: CASSLGQVYGYTF. The CDR3 DNA reads as TGTGCCAGCAGCTTGGGACAGGTCTATGGCTACACCTTC. This sequence joins TRBV7-8 and TRBJ1-2, with 8 bases lining up with TRBD1. Germline loops: CDR1 SGHVS, CDR2 FQNEAQ. V lost 3 bases to trimming and J lost 4 bases; unmatched junction nucleotides: 1. This CDR3 comprises 13 residues.

The chain has TRBV15 and TRBJ1-1, with a possible D match to TRBD1 (5 bases). The germline V and J ends were trimmed by 5 bases and 0 bases, with 13 bases remaining between them. The V gene's germline CDR1 is LNHNV and CDR2 YYDKDF (reference sequence). The CDR3 length is 15 residues. CDR3 residues: CATSLMGGMNTEAFF. The CDR3 nucleotides are TGTGCCACCAGCTTAATGGGGGGAATGAACACTGAAGCTTTCTTT.

The V and J genes are TRBV7-2 and TRBJ1-2; 9 bases are a match to TRBD1. This CDR3 has 18 amino acids. Germline CDR1 and CDR2: SGHTA and FQGNSA. Trimming cost V 4 bases and J 1 base; bases outside gene matches: 13. The CDR3 DNA follows: TGTGCCAGCAGCTCAGTGGGGTGGGACAGGGATATTAACTATGGCTACACCTTC. Its protein product is CASSSVGWDRDINYGYTF.